One and the same sample provided the 31 T cell receptor beta chains below, sequenced in a study of CD8 T cells in ankylosing spondylitis. Each CDR3 protein gets one entry after TCRdb re-called the 5' RACE reads with MiXCR. The sample has roughly 35,000 distinct CDR3 sequences, under 15% seen once. Sequencing was performed on synovial fluid, either unsorted or a sorted T cell fraction (not recorded which). The receptors originated from a male donor with ankylosing spondylitis.

In its sample, this clonotype was seen many times. DNA of the CDR3: TGCAGCGCGGGGACAGGGGCTAGGAGAACTAATGAAAAACTGTTTTTT. Amino acid sequence: CSAGTGARRTNEKLFF. The chain carries TRBV29-1 and TRBJ1-4; 10 bases line up with TRBD1. The CDR3 contains 16 residues. After removal of 7 bases from V and 1 base from J, the junction contained 9 bases not matched to a gene. Per the germline V gene, CDR1 is SQVTM and CDR2 is ANQGSEA.

This clonotype was counted a few times. The chain has TRBV6-2 or TRBV6-3 and TRBJ2-7; 9 bases are a match to TRBD2. The CDR3 loop spans 14 amino acids. V gave up 5 bases and J gave up 4 bases; unmatched junction bases: 6. CDR1 is MNHEY and CDR2 is SVGEGT in the germline V gene. The CDR3 DNA is TGTGCCAGCAGTATCAGCGGGAGGTCGTACGAGCAGTACTTC. Translation gives CASSISGRSYEQYF.

CDR3 region: CASSFLGVPYGYTF. DNA of the CDR3: TGTGCCAGCAGCTTTCTCGGAGTTCCCTATGGCTACACCTTC. The chain employs TRBV11-2 and TRBJ1-2; D call uncertain. The germline V gene encodes CDR1 SGHAT and CDR2 FQNNGV. Trimming cost V 3 bases and J 4 bases, with 12 bases left between them. The CDR3 has 14 amino acids. The full variable domain, its missing parts supplied by reference TRBV11-2 and TRBJ1-2, is EAGVAQSPRYKIIEKRQSVAFWCNPISGHATLYWYQQILGQGPKLLIQFQNNGVVDDSQLPKDRFSAERLKGVDSTLKIQPAKLEDSAVYLCASSFLGVPYGYTFGSGTRLTVV.

This clonotype came up a few times. CDR3 in amino acids: CASSYLDRVGSPLHF. In DNA form, the CDR3 reads TGTGCCAGCAGTTACCTGGACAGGGTTGGTTCACCCCTCCACTTT. The chain links TRBV6-5 to TRBJ1-6; 8 nucleotides align to TRBD1. Per the germline V gene, CDR1 is MNHEY and CDR2 is SVGAGI. V dropped 2 bases and J dropped 9; count of bases not matched to a gene: 6. The CDR3 is made up of 15 amino acids.

This chain connects TRBV18 to TRBJ1-2, with a weak D call TRBD1 (5 bases). Germline V gene lookup returns CDR1 KGHSH and CDR2 LQKENI. The CDR3 runs to 13 residues. The V end lost 6 bases, the J end lost 4 bases, and 12 bases lay between the germline ends. In DNA, the CDR3 is TGTGCCAGCTCGGGGCAGGGTTCCTATGGCTACACCTTC. Translating gives CASSGQGSYGYTF.

This clonotype was counted only a few times. The rearrangement uses TRBV27 and TRBJ2-7; no firm D call. Germline lookup yields CDR1 MNHEY and CDR2 SMNVEV (reference sequence). V was trimmed by 4 bases and J by 0 bases, leaving 10 bases between them. The CDR3 runs to 14 residues. CDR3 nucleotide sequence: TGTGCCAGCAGTTCAGGATACAACTCCTACGAGCAGTACTTC. It is translated as CASSSGYNSYEQYF.

The gene calls are TRBV11-2 and TRBJ2-1; D is possibly TRBD2 (6 bases). V dropped 1 base and J dropped 6 bases, with 10 bases sitting between them. This CDR3 is 14 amino acids long. Per germline, CDR1 SGHAT and CDR2 FQNNGV. CDR3 residues: CASSLVSGSNEQFF. The CDR3 DNA reads as TGTGCCAGCAGCTTAGTTAGCGGCTCCAATGAGCAGTTCTTC. Variable domain in full (rest from reference TRBV11-2 and TRBJ2-1): EAGVAQSPRYKIIEKRQSVAFWCNPISGHATLYWYQQILGQGPKLLIQFQNNGVVDDSQLPKDRFSAERLKGVDSTLKIQPAKLEDSAVYLCASSLVSGSNEQFFGPGTRLTVL.

This clonotype was observed many times. The chain recombines TRBV20-1 with TRBJ2-1; tentative D call: TRBD1 (7 bases). Germline V gene sequence: CDR1 DFQATT, CDR2 SNEGSKA (reference sequence). V lost 0 bases and J lost 6, with 15 bases in between. The CDR3 has 15 residues. As DNA, the CDR3 is TGCAGTGCTAGAGATAGAGACAGGGACTTCAATGAGCAGTTCTTC. It yields the protein CSARDRDRDFNEQFF.

This chain connects TRBV9 to TRBJ2-2, with TRBD2 as a possible D gene (6 bases). The CDR3 is 17 amino acids. From germline, CDR1 is SGDLS and CDR2 YYNGEE. V lost 3 bases and J 1 base, leaving 16 bases between the germline ends. This CDR3 is CASSAPRREVNTGELFF. As DNA, the CDR3 is TGTGCCAGCAGCGCCCCCCGGAGGGAGGTGAACACCGGGGAGCTGTTTTTT.

This clonotype was seen many times. Germline is not matched at one junction end, which may reflect a read error. The chain combines TRBV7-7 with TRBJ2-1; D not resolved. CDR1 is SSHAT and CDR2 is FNYEAQ in the germline V gene (reference sequence). The CDR3 spans 14 residues. CDR3: CASSLSRSYNEQFF. Written as DNA, the CDR3 is TGTGCTAGCAGCTTAAGTCGGTCCTACAATGAGCAGTTCTTC. Full variable domain (missing parts from reference TRBV7-7 and TRBJ2-1): GAGVSQSPRYKVTKRGQDVTLRCDPISSHATLYWYQQALGQGPEFLTYFNYEAQPDKSGLPSDRFSAERPEGSISTLTIQRTEQRDSAMYRCASSLSRSYNEQFFGPGTRLTVL.

This chain uses TRBV12-3 or TRBV12-4 with TRBJ1-4, with D unclear. Trimming cost V 3 bases and J 8 bases, with 10 bases left between them. This CDR3 has 13 amino acids. The CDR3 loop is CASSFRGREKLFF. The CDR3 region has the DNA TGTGCCAGCAGTTTTCGGGGTAGGGAAAAACTGTTTTTT.

The J gene is TRBJ1-6, the V gene TRBV2; 7 bases are a match to TRBD1. CDR1 is SNHLY, CDR2 FYNNEI, per germline. The CDR3 loop spans 14 amino acids. Trimming took 7 bases from V and 8 from J; bases not matched to a gene: 8. The CDR3 nucleotides read TGTGCCAGCACCCGACAGGGAACCGATTCACCCCTCCACTTT. Its translation: CASTRQGTDSPLHF.

The V gene is TRBV9, the J gene TRBJ2-7, with D perhaps given as TRBD1 or TRBD2 (6 bases each). Trimming pared 0 bases from V and 6 bases from J, leaving 10 bases between. CDR1 is SGDLS, CDR2 YYNGEE, per germline. CDR3 size: 13 residues. The CDR3 DNA follows: TGTGCCAGCAGCGTAGTAGGGGGGCGCGAGCAGTACTTC. This encodes CASSVVGGREQYF.

In its sample, this clonotype was seen a few times. The chain employs TRBV3-1 and TRBJ2-5, with D possibly matching TRBD1 (6 bases). The germline V gene encodes CDR1 LGHDT and CDR2 YNNKEL (reference sequence). Trimming removed 5 bases at V and 1 base at J, with 11 bases between. This CDR3 spans 14 amino acids. CDR3 in amino acids: CASSDRYFQETQYF. CDR3 nucleotide sequence: TGTGCCAGCAGCGACAGGTACTTCCAAGAGACCCAGTACTTC.

The CDR3 coding sequence is TGTGCCAGCAGTCCTGGGACAGGGAATGAAAAACTGTTTTTT. This codes for CASSPGTGNEKLFF. The chain joins TRBV6-1 to TRBJ1-4, with 9 nucleotides matching TRBD1. Germline lookup yields CDR1 MNHNS and CDR2 SASEGT. Losses at the gene ends were 5 bases for V and 5 bases for J; bases not matched to a gene: 3. The CDR3 sequence is 14 residues long.

This clonotype was counted only a few times. This sequence joins TRBV28 and TRBJ2-7; D is unresolved. Germline V lookup: CDR1 MDHEN, CDR2 SYDVKM. V lost 0 bases and J lost 2, with 5 bases in between. There are 13 residues in the CDR3. CDR3: CASSLWNTYEQYF. CDR3 coding DNA: TGTGCCAGCAGTTTATGGAATACCTACGAGCAGTACTTC.

This clonotype was recorded many times. The chain links TRBV11-2 to TRBJ2-5; D might be TRBD2 (5 bases). V gave up 5 bases and J gave up 2 bases, with 15 bases separating them. Germline CDR1 SGHAT, CDR2 FQNNGV. The CDR3 is 15 residues long. The CDR3 is CASSLQYGEQETQYF. The CDR3 bases are TGTGCCAGCAGCCTACAATACGGGGAACAAGAGACCCAGTACTTC.

This clonotype was seen a handful of times. The V call is TRBV12-3 or TRBV12-4, the J call TRBJ2-7; D remains unclear. The ends were cut back, 4 bases at V and 2 bases at J, with 15 bases in the middle. The CDR3 extends over 15 amino acids. DNA for the CDR3: TGTGCCAGCAGTTCCCCCCTGGCTGAACCCTACGAGCAGTACTTC. This codes for CASSSPLAEPYEQYF.

In its sample, this clonotype was seen many times. The chain uses TRBV19 and TRBJ1-5; D might be TRBD1 (5 bases). This CDR3 region has 17 residues. Per germline, CDR1 LNHDA and CDR2 SQIVND (reference sequence). The V end lost 1 base, the J end lost 3 bases, and 16 bases lay between the germline ends. The CDR3 protein is CASSIVGGEGFNQPQHF. The CDR3 DNA reads as TGTGCCAGTAGTATAGTGGGAGGGGAGGGATTCAATCAGCCCCAGCATTTT.

This clonotype was recorded at least ten times. The V and J genes are TRBV4-3 and TRBJ2-7; tentatively, D is TRBD1 or TRBD2 (5 bases each). V dropped 1 base and J dropped 0 bases, with 10 bases sitting between them. Germline lookup yields CDR1 LGHNA and CDR2 YSLEER. The CDR3 covers 15 residues. The CDR3, as DNA: TGCGCCAGCAGCCAAGTCTGGGACCGCTCCTACGAGCAGTACTTC. Protein: CASSQVWDRSYEQYF.

This clonotype has more than one count but fewer than ten. The chain is built from TRBV6-5 and TRBJ2-5; the match to TRBD1 covers 8 bases. The CDR3 has 15 amino acids. Germline V gives CDR1 MNHEY, CDR2 SVGAGI. V gave up 2 bases and J gave up 0 bases; unmatched junction bases: 2. The CDR3 protein is CASSYAQGDQETQYF. Here the CDR3 DNA reads TGTGCCAGCAGTTACGCACAGGGGGACCAAGAGACCCAGTACTTC.

This clonotype was seen many times. The chain joins TRBV6-1 to TRBJ1-5, with D unclear. Germline V gene lookup returns CDR1 MNHNS and CDR2 SASEGT. The CDR3 loop spans 13 amino acids. The V end lost 8 bases, the J end lost 0 bases, and 8 bases lay between the germline ends. CDR3 coding DNA: TGTGCCAGCCTCCAGAATAGCAATCAGCCCCAGCATTTT. It specifies CASLQNSNQPQHF.

V usage is TRBV4-2 and J usage is TRBJ2-7; 7 nucleotides line up with TRBD2. This CDR3 region has 15 residues. Germline trimming cut 3 bases from V and 3 bases from J; bases unmatched to any gene: 8. Germline V gene data show CDR1 as LGHNA and CDR2 as YNFKEQ. CDR3 sequence reads: CASSQTGGDYYEQYF. CDR3 nucleotides: TGTGCCAGCAGCCAGACTGGGGGGGACTACTACGAGCAGTACTTC.

The table lists this clonotype with a few counts. The chain carries TRBV11-1 and TRBJ1-5; TRBD1 matches 8 bases. Germline CDR1 reads SGHAT; CDR2 reads FQDESV (reference sequence). Germline trimming cut 3 bases from V and 6 bases from J; bases unmatched to any gene: 13. There are 17 residues in the CDR3. CDR3 DNA sequence: TGTGCCAGCAGCTTTCACTCTCCGGGACAGGCTGTTCAGCCCCAGCATTTT. Amino acids: CASSFHSPGQAVQPQHF.

This clonotype was detected many times. CDR3 amino acids: CASRRPGQINYGYTF. As DNA, the CDR3 is TGTGCCAGCAGACGACCCGGACAGATCAACTATGGCTACACCTTC. The rearrangement uses TRBV12-3 or TRBV12-4 and TRBJ1-2; a possible D gene is TRBD1 (6 bases). CDR3 length: 15 amino acids. The ends were cut back, 6 bases at V and 2 bases at J, with 16 bases in the middle.

The rearrangement joins TRBV11-1 to TRBJ2-7; 9 bases map to TRBD1. Germline-derived CDR1 and CDR2 are SGHAT and FQDESV (reference sequence). This CDR3 contains 19 residues. The V gene end was trimmed by 0 bases and the J gene end by 3 bases; junction bases not matched to a gene: 15. The CDR3 protein is CASSLARGTGTPLRYEQYF. As DNA, the CDR3 is TGTGCCAGCAGCTTAGCGAGGGGGACAGGGACCCCACTACGCTACGAGCAGTACTTC.

This clonotype was observed a few times. The chain employs TRBV5-4 and TRBJ1-1, with D tentatively TRBD1 (5 bases). V lost 1 base to trimming and J lost 4 bases, with 8 bases between them. Germline V gene sequence: CDR1 SGHNT, CDR2 YYREEE (reference sequence). The CDR3 covers 13 residues. The CDR3 nucleotides are TGTGCCAGCAGCTTGCAGAGGGGCACTGAAGCTTTCTTT. The encoded protein is CASSLQRGTEAFF. The full variable domain, with the rest looked up from reference TRBV5-4 and TRBJ1-1, is ETGVTQSPTHLIKTRGQQVTLRCSSQSGHNTVSWYQQALGQGPQFIFQYYREEENGRGNFPPRFSGLQFPNYSSELNVNALELDDSALYLCASSLQRGTEAFFGQGTRLTVV.

J is TRBJ1-1 and V is TRBV4-2, with a possible D match to TRBD1 (5 bases). This CDR3 comprises 15 residues. V was trimmed by 0 bases and J by 1 base, leaving 9 bases between them. Germline loops: CDR1 LGHNA, CDR2 YNFKEQ. CDR3 sequence: CASSQDWQGNTEAFF. The CDR3 DNA is TGTGCCAGCAGCCAAGATTGGCAGGGGAACACTGAAGCTTTCTTT.

This clonotype was detected only a few times. This sequence joins TRBV27 and TRBJ2-3; 7 bases agree with TRBD2. Germline trimming cut 4 bases from V and 2 bases from J; bases unmatched to any gene: 9. Germline CDR1 and CDR2: MNHEY and SMNVEV (reference sequence). The CDR3 contains 16 residues. CDR3 residues: CASSSWTSPTTDTQYF. The DNA for the CDR3 is TGTGCCAGCAGTTCGTGGACTAGTCCCACCACAGATACGCAGTATTTT.

This clonotype was observed a handful of times. The chain is built from TRBV11-1 and TRBJ2-3; 10 bases map to TRBD1. J lost 0 bases, V lost 4 bases, and 10 bases had no gene match. CDR3 length equals 18 residues. The germline V gene encodes CDR1 SGHAT and CDR2 FQDESV (reference sequence). This CDR3 is CASSSPRTGGGSTDTQYF. CDR3 nucleotides: TGTGCCAGCAGCTCACCCCGGACAGGGGGGGGAAGCACAGATACGCAGTATTTT. The variable domain in full, completed from reference TRBV11-1 and TRBJ2-3, reads EAEVAQSPRYKITEKSQAVAFWCDPISGHATLYWYRQILGQGPELLVQFQDESVVDDSQLPKDRFSAERLKGVDSTLKIQPAELGDSAMYLCASSSPRTGGGSTDTQYFGPGTRLTVL.

The sample holds many counts of this clonotype. J is TRBJ2-3 and V is TRBV7-2, with 12 bases aligning to TRBD2. Germline trimming cut 10 bases from V and 0 bases from J; bases unmatched to any gene: 5. The V gene's germline CDR1 is SGHTA and CDR2 FQGNSA. The CDR3 covers 15 residues. DNA for the CDR3: TGTGCCACCAAAACTAGCGGGAGGAGCACAGATACGCAGTATTTT. Encoded protein: CATKTSGRSTDTQYF.